These 4 T cell receptor beta chains were all obtained from the same sample, sequenced in a study of blood T cell repertoires in COVID-19. Sequencing used immunoSEQ multiplex PCR; TCRdb keeps in-frame clones, though not all of them. The table lists some 120,000 clones, roughly four fifths of them singletons. Sequencing used peripheral blood. Source of these receptors: a human donor in a cohort sampled during active COVID-19.

V gene TRBV7-2 combines with J gene TRBJ1-4; D possibly corresponds to TRBD1 (6 bases). CDR3 length equals 17 residues. CDR1 SGHTA and CDR2 FQGNSA come from the germline V gene. V was pared by 2 bases and J by 5 bases, with 18 bases between. The DNA for the CDR3 is TGTGCCAGCAGCTTAAAGGGCACAGACAGGTGGAATGAAAAACTGTTTTTT. Translating it yields CASSLKGTDRWNEKLFF.

This sequence joins TRBV5-1 and TRBJ2-2; maybe TRBD1 (6 bases). V dropped 5 bases and J dropped 7 bases, with 21 bases sitting between them. CDR1 and CDR2 from the germline V gene are SGHRS and YFSETQ. The length of the CDR3 is 16 residues. The CDR3 region is CASRGAGAEVFGELFF. CDR3 sequence (DNA): TGCGCCAGCAGGGGGGCTGGGGCAGAAGTATTCGGGGAGCTGTTTTTT.

This clone showed up just once. The V and J genes are TRBV5-1 and TRBJ2-2, with a tentative D call TRBD2 (5 bases). V lost 4 bases and J lost 7, with 11 bases in between. The V gene's germline CDR1 is SGHRS and CDR2 YFSETQ. The CDR3 is 13 amino acids. The CDR3 region has the DNA TGCGCCAGCAGCCGGGGTCAAGGCGGGGAGCTGTTTTTT. Amino acids: CASSRGQGGELFF. The full variable domain, rest sourced from reference TRBV5-1 and TRBJ2-2, is KAGVTQTPRYLIKTRGQQVTLSCSPISGHRSVSWYQQTPGQGLQFLFEYFSETQRNKGNFPGRFSGRQFSNSRSEMNVSTLELGDSALYLCASSRGQGGELFFGEGSRLTVL.

This rearrangement joins TRBV10-2 to TRBJ2-7, with 10 bases identical to TRBD1. Germline V gene sequence: CDR1 WSHSY, CDR2 SAAADI. The CDR3 is 15 residues long. J gave up 1 base and V 3 bases, and 3 bases lay outside the gene matches. The CDR3 loop reads CASSDGTGVSYEQYF. Written as DNA, the CDR3 is TGCGCCAGCAGTGATGGGACAGGGGTTTCCTACGAGCAGTACTTC.